A single sample gave rise to the 5 T cell receptor beta chains below, sequenced in a study of PD-1 blockade in classical Hodgkin lymphoma. Clones were read by immunoSEQ multiplex PCR, and TCRdb kept only the in-frame ones, dropping some. The profile shows about 35,000 clones, 85% to 90% of them singletons. This sample's time point: newly diagnosed, previously untreated cHL patient sample. Investigators isolated CD4+ T cells from thawed PBMCs through magnetic negative selection. The sequencing input was CD4+ T cells from blood. The receptors come from a human donor with classical Hodgkin lymphoma.

J is TRBJ2-3 and V is TRBV7-2, with a weak D call TRBD2 (6 bases). The CDR3 loop spans 15 amino acids. V lost 2 bases to trimming and J lost 1 base, with 10 bases between them. The germline gives CDR1 SGHTA, CDR2 FQGNSA. The CDR3 sequence is CASSLPAGRTDTQYF. The CDR3 DNA sequence: TGTGCCAGCAGCTTACCAGCGGGCCGCACAGATACGCAGTATTTT. The whole variable domain, filled in from reference TRBV7-2 and TRBJ2-3, reads GAGVSQSPSNKVTEKGKDVELRCDPISGHTALYWYRQSLGQGLEFLIYFQGNSAPDKSGLPSDRFSAERTGGSVSTLTIQRTQQEDSAVYLCASSLPAGRTDTQYFGPGTRLTVL.

The gene calls are TRBV13 and TRBJ1-1; maybe TRBD1 (6 bases). V lost 4 bases and J 1 base, leaving 16 bases between the germline ends. CDR3 length: 16 amino acids. CDR1 PRHDT and CDR2 FYEKMQ come from the germline V gene (reference sequence). CDR3 in amino acids: CASSWDAGGWNTEAFF. CDR3 nucleotide sequence: TGTGCCAGCAGCTGGGATGCGGGGGGCTGGAACACTGAAGCTTTCTTT. The full variable domain, with the rest looked up from reference TRBV13 and TRBJ1-1, is AAGVIQSPRHLIKEKRETATLKCYPIPRHDTVYWYQQGPGQDPQFLISFYEKMQSDKGSIPDRFSAQQFSDYHSELNMSSLELGDSALYFCASSWDAGGWNTEAFFGQGTRLTVV.

CDR3 in DNA: TGCGCCAGCAGCTTGCCACAGGGAAACGCCGGGGAGCTGTTTTTT. Amino acid sequence: CASSLPQGNAGELFF. V usage is TRBV5-1 and J usage is TRBJ2-2; D is possibly TRBD1 (6 bases). Germline V CDR1 and CDR2: SGHRS, YFSETQ. The CDR3 runs 15 residues. V lost 1 base and J lost 6, with 13 bases in between.

The genes are TRBV7-9 and TRBJ2-7; D is unclear. The V and J ends lost 2 bases and 6 bases respectively, with 8 bases between them. The CDR3 loop spans 12 amino acids. The germline CDR1 and CDR2 sequences are SEHNR and FQNEAQ (reference sequence). The DNA of the CDR3 is TGTGCCAGCAGCTTAACGAGTGGCGAGCAGTACTTC. Amino acid sequence: CASSLTSGEQYF.

The chain has TRBV7-2 and TRBJ2-5; 7 positions match TRBD2. J was trimmed by 8 bases and V by 0 bases; bases with no gene match: 9. The CDR3 loop spans 15 amino acids. Germline CDR1 reads SGHTA; CDR2 reads FQGNSA. DNA for the CDR3: TGTGCCAGCAGCTTAGCGGAATTTCTAGCGGCCACCCAGTACTTC. Amino acids: CASSLAEFLAATQYF.